Listed below are T cell receptor beta chains from one sample, sequenced in a study of breast tumors, draining lymph nodes, adjacent tissues. TCRdb re-called the multiplex PCR reads through MiXCR, storing one row per CDR3 protein. Found here are 50,000 to 55,000 distinct CDR3 sequences, less than 55% of them singletons; the top ten hold roughly a tenth. Sequenced: breast tumor tissue. The receptors originated from a female donor with breast cancer. Some clones in this sample may be carry-over from other donors' samples. Each CDR3 is given with its conserved first and last residue. The order of the fields is J gene, clone size, D gene, V gene, CDR3 protein, CDR3 DNA. D genes are given only for firm matches. Clone size, where shown, is once, few, many, or a class for clones that have expanded.

TRBJ2-2 many TRBD2 TRBV4-1 CASSRWTPVTSGMNTGELFF TGCGCCAGCAGCAGATGGACCCCGGTGACTAGCGGGATGAACACCGGGGAGCTGTTTTTT
TRBJ2-7 . . TRBV3-1 CASSPQNRVGQYF TGTGCCAGCAGCCCCCAGAATCGAGTCGGGCAGTACTTT
TRBJ2-3 many . TRBV5-8 CASSSHGAGWADTQYF TGTGCCAGCAGCTCTCACGGGGCCGGGTGGGCAGATACGCAGTATTTT
TRBJ2-7 many . TRBV20-1 CSARDAFSYEQYF TGCAGTGCTAGAGACGCTTTCTCCTACGAGCAGTACTTC
TRBJ2-3 many . TRBV15 CATSRDQRALGSTDTQYF TGTGCCACCAGCAGAGATCAAAGAGCGTTGGGGAGCACAGATACGCAGTATTTT
TRBJ2-7 . . TRBV20-1 CSARGGVEQYF TGCAGTGCTAGAGGGGGTGTCGAGCAGTACTTC
TRBJ2-5 once TRBD1 TRBV7-4 CASSSPGQRDQETQYF TGTGCCAGCAGCTCGCCGGGACAGAGGGACCAAGAGACCCAGTACTTC
TRBJ1-1 . TRBD1 TRBV20-1 CSAREGGGAGSTEAFF TGCAGTGCTAGAGAGGGAGGGGGCGCGGGAAGCACGGAAGCTTTCTTT
TRBJ2-3 many . TRBV25-1 CASASQGGLTDTQYF TGTGCCAGCGCCTCCCAGGGCGGACTCACAGATACGCAGTATTTT
TRBJ1-4 many TRBD1 TRBV20-1 CSARTGTTNEKLFF TGCAGTGCACGGACAGGCACAACTAATGAAAAACTGTTTTTT
TRBJ2-6 . . TRBV4-1 CASSQDGTNVLTF TGCGCCAGCAGCCAAGATGGGACCAACGTCCTGACTTTC
TRBJ2-7 many . TRBV7-9 CACSSTGSFNEQYF TGTGCCTGCAGCTCTACCGGGTCCTTCAACGAGCAGTACTTC
TRBJ2-3 . TRBD2 TRBV2 CASSASLAGVTQYF TGTGCCAGCAGTGCAAGTCTAGCGGGAGTTACGCAGTATTTT
TRBJ2-1 . TRBD2 TRBV6-1 CASSRREGLGNEQFF TGTGCCAGCAGTAGGCGGGAGGGCCTGGGAAATGAGCAGTTCTTC
TRBJ1-5 . TRBD1 TRBV7-2 CASSWDRRGGNQPQHF TGTGCCAGCAGCTGGGACAGGCGGGGAGGCAATCAGCCCCAGCATTTT
TRBJ2-5 . . TRBV7-9 CASSPLGIETQYF TGTGCCAGCAGCCCTCTGGGGATTGAGACCCAGTACTTC
TRBJ2-1 many . TRBV11-2 CASSLGGIGREQFF TGTGCCAGCAGCTTGGGAGGAATAGGTCGTGAGCAGTTCTTC
TRBJ2-7 many . TRBV25-1 CASSVSPGRKSYEQYF TGTGCCAGCAGTGTTAGTCCGGGACGCAAGTCCTACGAGCAGTACTTC
TRBJ1-6 many TRBD1 TRBV5-1 CASSPSGQGGVSPLHF TGCGCCAGCAGCCCGTCCGGACAGGGTGGCGTTTCACCCCTCCACTTT
TRBJ2-7 once TRBD1 TRBV5-4 CASSFLPKTGYHEQYF TGTGCCAGCAGCTTCTTGCCGAAGACAGGGTACCACGAGCAGTACTTC
TRBJ1-5 . TRBD1 TRBV10-3 CASTYPGQGFREHF TGTGCCAGCACCTACCCGGGACAGGGATTCCGCGAGCATTTT
TRBJ1-3 . . TRBV6-6 CASSCSARGSGNTIYF TGTGCCAGCAGTTGCTCAGCTCGGGGATCTGGAAACACCATATATTTT
TRBJ2-7 many TRBD2 TRBV20-1 CSVRTSGSRSYEQYF TGCAGTGTTAGGACTAGCGGGAGCCGATCCTACGAGCAGTACTTC
TRBJ2-1 many . TRBV7-3 CASSFVADNEQFF TGTGCCAGCAGCTTCGTGGCTGACAATGAGCAGTTCTTC
TRBJ2-3 many TRBD2 TRBV4-1 CASSQETSGTTDTQYF TGCGCCAGCAGCCAAGAAACTAGCGGGACCACAGATACGCAGTATTTT
TRBJ2-1 many TRBD2 TRBV7-3 CASSERGSYNEQFF TGTGCCAGCAGCGAGCGGGGCTCCTACAATGAGCAGTTCTTC
TRBJ2-7 many TRBD1 TRBV20-1 CSARGQGRYEQYF TGCAGTGCTAGAGGACAGGGTCGGTACGAGCAGTACTTC
TRBJ2-5 . TRBD1 TRBV5-1 CASSLGGTVQETQYF TGCGCCAGCAGCTTGGGGGGGACAGTACAAGAGACCCAGTACTTC
TRBJ2-7 . TRBD2 TRBV7-9 CASSRSGRYEQYF TGTGCCAGCAGCCGTAGCGGGAGATACGAGCAGTACTTC
TRBJ2-7 . . TRBV12-3/TRBV12-4 CASRLGGGFYEQYF TGTGCCAGCCGCCTCGGGGGAGGCTTCTACGAGCAGTACTTC
TRBJ1-2 many . TRBV19 CASARGANYGYTF TGTGCCAGTGCCCGGGGAGCTAACTATGGCTACACCTTC
TRBJ2-7 . TRBD1 TRBV5-1 CASSTLTGSSYGLYF TGCGCCAGCAGCACCCTGACAGGGAGCTCCTACGGGCTGTACTTC
TRBJ1-5 many . TRBV20-1 CSAQEASNQPQHF TGCAGTGCCCAGGAAGCTAGCAATCAGCCCCAGCATTTT
TRBJ2-5 . . TRBV7-2 CASSLNPGWGSILGTQYF TGTGCCAGCAGCTTAAATCCCGGGTGGGGGTCCATCCTGGGTACCCAGTACTTC
TRBJ1-3 many . TRBV2 CASGDSGNTIYF TGTGCCAGCGGGGACTCTGGAAACACCATATATTTT
TRBJ2-6 many . TRBV19 CASSIMHYSGANVLTF TGTGCCAGTAGTATAATGCACTACTCTGGGGCCAACGTCCTGACTTTC
TRBJ2-5 . . TRBV11-2 CASSSGLTKAQYF TGTGCCAGCAGCTCCGGGCTCACCAAGGCCCAGTACTTC
TRBJ2-3 many TRBD2 TRBV24-1 CATSDRTLAGTSTDTQYF TGTGCCACCAGTGATCGGACACTAGCGGGAACTAGCACAGATACGCAGTATTTT
TRBJ1-5 many . TRBV5-1 CASSFGGEGNQPQHF TGCGCCAGCAGCTTCGGGGGAGAGGGCAATCAGCCCCAGCATTTT
TRBJ2-7 many . TRBV11-3 CASSLESTYEQYF TGTGCCAGCAGCTTAGAGTCGACCTACGAGCAGTACTTC
TRBJ2-7 . . TRBV20-1 CSARGTGDYAQYF TGCAGTGCTAGGGGGACTGGCGACTACGCGCAGTACTTC
TRBJ2-1 many . TRBV12-5 CASGLGVPVTNEQFF TGTGCTAGTGGTTTGGGAGTACCGGTTACCAATGAGCAGTTCTTC
TRBJ1-2 many TRBD1 TRBV20-1 CSADTGTGGADYGYTF TGCAGTGCTGATACCGGGACAGGGGGCGCAGACTATGGCTACACCTTC
TRBJ2-4 many . TRBV14 CASSRQADNIQYF TGTGCCAGCAGCCGACAGGCAGATAACATTCAGTACTTC
TRBJ1-2 many . TRBV6-5 CASSIDSFYGYTF TGTGCCAGCAGTATTGACAGTTTCTATGGCTACACCTTC
TRBJ2-7 . . TRBV6-2/TRBV6-3 CASNRGHSSYEQYF TGTGCCAGTAACCGCGGGCACAGCTCCTACGAGCAGTACTTC
TRBJ2-5 . . TRBV2 CASQTPQETQYF TGCGCCAGCCAGACGCCCCAAGAGACCCAGTACTTC
TRBJ2-7 many . TRBV19 CASSIGPVETYEQYF TGTGCCAGTAGTATAGGACCGGTTGAAACCTACGAGCAGTACTTC
TRBJ2-7 many TRBD1 TRBV6-1 CASSRQGEEQYF TGTGCCAGCAGTAGACAGGGCGAAGAGCAGTACTTC